This T cell receptor (beta chain) is drawn from a study of Ad26.COV2.S vaccination and SARS-CoV-2 variants. Study-wide background: The Ad26.COV2.S arm of the COV1001 trial was where the donor was placed. Broader study findings: Spike-specific TCR breadth in vaccine recipients exceeded that seen in placebo recipients.

As to this clone: Its antigen remains unidentified.

Trimming took 3 bases from V and 1 from J; bases not matched to a gene: 7. Per the germline V gene, CDR1 is SGHRS and CDR2 is YFSETQ. CDR3 length: 17 amino acids. Treatment here: around 19 received Ad26.COV2.S at low or high dose, single or two shots; about five received placebo; per-sample allocation not given. At day 63 after the first vaccine or placebo injection, samples were drawn. The individual, an adult aged 18-55 years, was a donor in Boston. The vaccine antigen was prefusion-stabilized Wuhan SARS-CoV-2 spike. Some clones are missing from TCRdb's copy, which holds only in-frame ones; the method was immunoSEQ multiplex PCR. The sample lists 300,000 to 400,000 clones, around 89% occurring once.

The sample was peripheral blood, taken in a trial of Ad26.COV2.S vaccine versus placebo. This receptor was identified in a person aged 18 to 59 who received the Ad26.COV2.S COVID-19 vaccine or a placebo. The chain combines TRBV5-1 with TRBJ2-1; 10 nucleotides agree with TRBD1. CDR3 bases: TGCGCCAGCAGCTGGGACAGGGGCCGAAGGTCCTACAATGAGCAGTTCTTC. Protein product: CASSWDRGRRSYNEQFF. Together with reference TRBV5-1 and TRBJ2-1, the CDR3 gives the full variable domain: KAGVTQTPRYLIKTRGQQVTLSCSPISGHRSVSWYQQTPGQGLQFLFEYFSETQRNKGNFPGRFSGRQFSNSRSEMNVSTLELGDSALYLCASSWDRGRRSYNEQFFGPGTRLTVL.